The 28 T cell receptor beta chains reported below all come from one sample, sequenced in a study of blood T cell repertoires in COVID-19. Measured with immunoSEQ multiplex PCR; TCRdb has only the in-frame clones, and not every one. The sample has about 220,000 clones; around 89% are singletons. Sequencing was performed on PBMCs or T cells enriched from blood (not recorded which). These receptors were taken from a woman younger than 35 in a cohort exposed to, infected with or recovered from COVID-19 (not recorded which).

This chain links TRBV28 with TRBJ1-5; no clear D gene. Germline CDR1 reads MDHEN; CDR2 reads SYDVKM. This CDR3 is 11 amino acids long. V lost 3 bases and J lost 7, with 4 bases in between. The CDR3 is CASSFRQPQHF. CDR3 in DNA: TGTGCCAGCAGTTTTAGACAGCCCCAGCATTTT.

The genes are TRBV18 and TRBJ2-5; D gene uncertain. Germline-derived CDR1 and CDR2 are KGHSH and LQKENI. The length of the CDR3 is 12 residues. The V and J ends lost 2 bases and 3 bases respectively, with 4 bases between them. CDR3 region: CASSPEEETQYF. The CDR3, as DNA: TGTGCCAGCTCACCAGAGGAAGAGACCCAGTACTTC.

The chain joins TRBV20-1 to TRBJ2-7, with 8 bases matching TRBD2. CDR3 length: 14 residues. Germline-derived CDR1 and CDR2 are DFQATT and SNEGSKA (reference sequence). V gave up 6 bases and J gave up 2 bases; unmatched junction bases: 9. CDR3 residues: CSASISGIPYEQYF. The CDR3 DNA is TGCAGTGCCAGTATTAGCGGGATTCCCTACGAGCAGTACTTC.

The rearrangement joins TRBV7-9 to TRBJ2-5; maybe TRBD1 (5 bases). This CDR3 spans 13 amino acids. Germline CDR1 reads SEHNR; CDR2 reads FQNEAQ (reference sequence). V lost 4 bases and J 1 base, leaving 7 bases between the germline ends. CDR3 in amino acids: CASSWGVQETQYF. As DNA, the CDR3 is TGTGCCAGCAGCTGGGGCGTCCAAGAGACCCAGTACTTC.

This clone was counted once. This CDR3 is CASSRERGGYTF. Here the CDR3 DNA reads TGTGCCAGCAGCCGGGAAAGAGGGGGCTACACCTTC. V is TRBV5-6 and J is TRBJ1-2; no firm D call. The CDR3 is 12 amino acids. Trimming took off 4 bases at V and 8 bases at J, with 12 bases between the two ends. Germline CDR1 is SGHDT and CDR2 is YYEEEE.

The chain employs TRBV6-1 and TRBJ2-7; D is unclear. The V gene lost 5 bases and the J gene lost 7 bases, with 9 bases spanning the gap. In germline, CDR1 is MNHNS, CDR2 SASEGT. The CDR3 runs 11 residues. For the CDR3, the DNA is TGTGCCAGCAGTCTCCGGTGGGAGCAGTACTTC. Protein: CASSLRWEQYF.

This chain joins TRBV5-4 and TRBJ1-6; TRBD1 agrees at 7 bases. From germline, CDR1 is SGHNT and CDR2 YYREEE (reference sequence). This CDR3 region has 14 residues. J lost 10 bases, V lost 4 bases, and 8 bases had no gene match. CDR3 in DNA: TGTGCCAGCAGCCCCGACAGGGTTTGGTCACCCCTCCACTTT. Protein: CASSPDRVWSPLHF.

The V gene is TRBV7-4, the J gene TRBJ2-2, with 12 bases lining up with TRBD2. V was pared by 3 bases and J by 2 bases, with 7 bases of the junction left unmatched. This CDR3 is 18 amino acids long. Germline CDR1 reads SGHVT; CDR2 reads SQSDAQ. CDR3 protein: CASSFRTSGVRNTGELFF. In DNA form, the CDR3 reads TGTGCCAGCAGCTTTAGGACTAGCGGGGTCAGAAACACCGGGGAGCTGTTTTTT.

The V and J genes are TRBV5-4 and TRBJ2-2; 8 bases are shared with TRBD1. Germline V gene lookup returns CDR1 SGHNT and CDR2 YYREEE (reference sequence). This CDR3 comprises 17 residues. With 0 bases clipped from V and 6 bases from J, the junction kept 10 bases outside the gene matches. This chain's CDR3 is CASSLARAGGAPGELFF. Written as DNA, the CDR3 is TGTGCCAGCAGCTTGGCCCGGGCAGGGGGCGCCCCCGGGGAGCTGTTTTTT.

The chain has TRBV3-1 (or the pseudogene TRBV3-2) and TRBJ1-2; unclear D gene. Trimming took 1 base from V and 4 from J, leaving 4 bases between them. Germline V gene data show CDR1 as LGHDT and CDR2 as YNNKEL (reference sequence). The CDR3 totals 12 residues. This CDR3 is CASSQAVYGYTF. CDR3 DNA sequence: TGTGCCAGCAGCCAAGCGGTCTATGGCTACACCTTC.

The V and J genes are TRBV4-2 and TRBJ2-7; the D gene is possibly TRBD2 (6 bases). CDR3 length: 17 amino acids. Germline assignment: CDR1 LGHNA and CDR2 YNFKEQ. Trimming shortened V by 1 base and J by 0 bases, and 16 bases separated the two germline ends. CDR3 nucleotides: TGTGCCAGCAGCCAAGGGTCCGGGACTCCTAGCTCCTACGAGCAGTACTTC. It translates to CASSQGSGTPSSYEQYF.

This clone was seen just once. The sample carries other DNA sequences with the same CDR3. The rearrangement joins TRBV7-9 to TRBJ1-5, with TRBD1 as a possible D gene (5 bases). The V end was cut by 1 base, the J end by 5 bases, with 6 bases between. CDR3 length: 13 amino acids. Germline assignment: CDR1 SEHNR and CDR2 FQNEAQ (reference sequence). Here the CDR3 DNA reads TGTGCCAGCAGCTTAGGGGGGGATCAGCCCCAGCATTTT. This codes for CASSLGGDQPQHF.

The table lists this clone with a few counts. J is TRBJ2-3 and V is TRBV27; weak D call: TRBD2 (5 bases). V dropped 4 bases and J dropped 2 bases, with 13 bases sitting between them. Germline assignment: CDR1 MNHEY and CDR2 SMNVEV (reference sequence). CDR3 length equals 15 residues. The chain's CDR3 is CASSSAVPLTDTQYF. CDR3 coding DNA: TGTGCCAGCAGTTCAGCGGTTCCGCTCACAGATACGCAGTATTTT.

The chain carries TRBV6-5 and TRBJ1-2, with TRBD1 as a possible D gene (6 bases). Germline V gene lookup returns CDR1 MNHEY and CDR2 SVGAGI. This CDR3 has 11 residues. V lost 3 bases, J lost 13 bases, and 12 bases lay in between. The CDR3 reads CASSYGGATTF. The CDR3 nucleotides read TGTGCCAGCAGTTATGGGGGGGCGACCACCTTC.

This sequence joins TRBV27 and TRBJ2-7; 7 positions agree with TRBD1. The germline gives CDR1 MNHEY, CDR2 SMNVEV (reference sequence). The length of the CDR3 is 13 residues. Trimming removed 7 bases from V and 4 bases from J; junction bases left unmatched: 7. CDR3 DNA: TGTGCCAGCAAAAGAGGGACAGCTTACGAGCAGTACTTC. Protein: CASKRGTAYEQYF.

The chain employs TRBV6-5 and TRBJ2-1; 8 bases agree with TRBD2. This CDR3 contains 15 residues. The germline V gene encodes CDR1 MNHEY and CDR2 SVGAGI. V dropped 7 bases and J dropped 7; count of bases not matched to a gene: 12. In DNA form, the CDR3 reads TGTGCCAGCACCGAAACCGCCGGGACTAGTAATGAGCAGTTCTTC. Protein product: CASTETAGTSNEQFF.

The V call is TRBV19, the J call TRBJ2-7, with 7 nucleotides matching TRBD1. This CDR3 is built from 15 residues. CDR1 and CDR2 (germline): LNHDA, SQIVND (reference sequence). Trimming cost V 5 bases and J 2 bases; bases outside gene matches: 9. CDR3 in DNA: TGTGCCAGTAGTGTAGGGGGACAGCACACCTACGAGCAGTACTTC. Amino acids: CASSVGGQHTYEQYF.

This chain links TRBV25-1 with TRBJ2-2; 9 nucleotides agree with TRBD2. The V gene end was trimmed by 9 bases and the J gene end by 2 bases; junction bases not matched to a gene: 7. The length of the CDR3 is 15 residues. Germline loops: CDR1 MGHDK, CDR2 SYGVNS. This chain's CDR3 is CASTVAGVNTGELFF. The CDR3 DNA reads TGTGCCAGTACTGTAGCGGGGGTAAACACCGGGGAGCTGTTTTTT.

This clone has a single count. V is TRBV28 and J is TRBJ1-5; 8 bases line up with TRBD1. The CDR3 loop spans 15 amino acids. The trim removed 6 bases at V and 7 bases at J, leaving 11 bases unmatched. CDR1 MDHEN and CDR2 SYDVKM come from the germline V gene. CDR3 sequence (DNA): TGTGCCAGCAGGCTACCTCAGGGGGCCGGGCAGCCCCAGCATTTT. Encoded protein: CASRLPQGAGQPQHF. The variable domain in full, with the rest retrieved from reference TRBV28 and TRBJ1-5, is DVKVTQSSRYLVKRTGEKVFLECVQDMDHENMFWYRQDPGLGLRLIYFSYDVKMKEKGDIPEGYSVSREKKERFSLILESASTNQTSMYLCASRLPQGAGQPQHFGDGTRLSIL.

The chain links TRBV3-1 (or the pseudogene TRBV3-2) to TRBJ2-6; 9 bases fit TRBD1. J gave up 0 bases and V 11 bases, and 8 bases lay outside the gene matches. This CDR3 is 16 amino acids long. The germline gives CDR1 LGHDT, CDR2 YNNKEL (reference sequence). The CDR3 reads CAAGLTGGSGANVLTF. CDR3 in DNA: TGTGCCGCTGGATTGACAGGGGGCTCTGGGGCCAACGTCCTGACTTTC.

This clone was observed a few times. The V and J genes are TRBV4-1 and TRBJ1-1, with 9 bases fitting TRBD1. CDR1 is MGHRA and CDR2 is YSYEKL in the germline V gene. The junction had 8 bases not matched to a gene; V was cut back by 3 bases and J by 3 bases. This CDR3 has 16 amino acids. DNA for the CDR3: TGCGCCAGCAGCCACCTACGGACAGGGGCGGACACTGAAGCTTTCTTT. Its translation is CASSHLRTGADTEAFF.

CDR3 protein: CASSITASGIGEQFF. The CDR3 region has the DNA TGTGCCAGTAGTATTACAGCTAGCGGGATTGGTGAGCAGTTCTTC. This chain joins TRBV19 and TRBJ2-1, with 9 bases lining up with TRBD2. The CDR3 consists of 15 residues. J gave up 9 bases and V 3 bases, and 9 bases lay outside the gene matches. The germline CDR1 and CDR2 sequences are LNHDA and SQIVND (reference sequence).

The chain uses TRBV5-5 and TRBJ1-5, with a tentative D call TRBD1 (6 bases). In germline, CDR1 is SGHKS, CDR2 YYEKEE (reference sequence). The V gene lost 5 bases and the J gene lost 7 bases, with 19 bases spanning the gap. This CDR3 has 15 residues. The DNA for the CDR3 is TGTGCCAGCAGTCTTGGGGGGGCCCTCCGACAGCCCCAGCATTTT. Translated: CASSLGGALRQPQHF.

V and J are TRBV18 and TRBJ2-3, with 10 nucleotides matching TRBD2. The CDR3 covers 14 residues. V dropped 4 bases and J dropped 4; count of bases not matched to a gene: 2. CDR1 and CDR2 (germline): KGHSH, LQKENI. The DNA of the CDR3 is TGTGCCAGCTCACGAGGGACTAGCGCAGATACGCAGTATTTT. Translating it yields CASSRGTSADTQYF.

This clone has only one observation. V and J are TRBV7-3 and TRBJ1-1; a weak D match, TRBD1 (5 bases). V gave up 8 bases and J gave up 1 base, with 11 bases separating them. Germline CDR1 reads SGHTA; CDR2 reads FQGTGA. The CDR3 sequence is 13 residues long. CDR3 sequence: CASGAQRNTEAFF. The CDR3 DNA reads TGTGCCAGCGGGGCACAAAGGAACACTGAAGCTTTCTTT.

The chain employs TRBV12-3 or TRBV12-4 and TRBJ2-7; a weak D match, TRBD2 (6 bases). This CDR3 contains 13 residues. The germline V and J ends were trimmed by 8 bases and 2 bases, with 13 bases remaining between them. The CDR3 protein is CASLKRGTYEQYF. CDR3 DNA sequence: TGTGCCAGCCTAAAACGGGGGACCTACGAGCAGTACTTC.

The chain is built from TRBV27 and TRBJ1-6, with a tentative D call TRBD1 (6 bases). Trimming took off 5 bases at V and 7 bases at J, with 15 bases between the two ends. CDR1 and CDR2 from the germline V gene are MNHEY and SMNVEV (reference sequence). This CDR3 is built from 15 residues. CDR3 in DNA: TGTGCCAGCAGTAACTCCGGGACACGAAATTCACCCCTCCACTTT. This sequence encodes CASSNSGTRNSPLHF.

The chain joins TRBV6-7 to TRBJ1-2; D gene ambiguous. TRBV6-7 is sorted into the ORF group, with uncertain function. This CDR3 comprises 12 residues. V dropped 5 bases and J dropped 8 bases, with 12 bases sitting between them. The CDR3 reads CASSQLHLGYTF. CDR3 DNA: TGTGCCAGCAGTCAACTACATCTCGGCTACACCTTC.